This T cell receptor beta chain was documented in a study of T-cell reconstitution after alpha-beta-depleted transplantation in children. The study, taken as a whole, reports: When one year had passed after transplant, most T-cell counts and diversity came from newly produced T cells. Elevated TCRbeta diversity at day 60 was traced, in some patients, to surviving recipient T cells and thymic progenitors. About two months after transplant, alpha-beta T cells reportedly came from several hundred expanded graft clones.

On this clonotype: Its antigen is still unknown.

Unique molecular identifiers were used to barcode this TCRbeta library. TCRdb reanalysed the PCR reads using MiXCR and keeps one entry per CDR3 protein. The sample lists about 47,000 distinct CDR3 sequences, roughly 50% occurring once. The ends lost 4 bases at V and 9 bases at J; junction bases unmatched: 8. CDR3 size: 15 residues. Germline CDR1 and CDR2: SGHTA and FQGNSA. This specimen was peripheral blood, taken before TCRalphabeta/CD19-depleted stem cell transplant. The TCR comes from a boy younger than two with SCID, due to receive a stem cell transplant. The chain employs TRBV7-2 and TRBJ1-6, with 8 bases identical to TRBD1. CDR3 sequence: CASSSAGTGGSPLHF. The CDR3, as DNA: TGTGCCAGCAGCTCAGCCGGGACAGGAGGTTCACCCCTCCACTTT.